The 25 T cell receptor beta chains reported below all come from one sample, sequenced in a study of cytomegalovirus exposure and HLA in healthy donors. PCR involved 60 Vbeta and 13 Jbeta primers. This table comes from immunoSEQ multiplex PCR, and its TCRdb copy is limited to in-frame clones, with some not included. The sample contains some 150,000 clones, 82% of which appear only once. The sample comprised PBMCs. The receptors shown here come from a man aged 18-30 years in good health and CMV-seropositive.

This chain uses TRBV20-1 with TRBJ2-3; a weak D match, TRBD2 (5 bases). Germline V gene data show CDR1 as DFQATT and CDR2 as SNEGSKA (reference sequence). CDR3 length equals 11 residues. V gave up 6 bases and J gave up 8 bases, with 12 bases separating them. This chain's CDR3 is CSAPLRGTQYF. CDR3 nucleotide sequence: TGCAGTGCACCTCTACGGGGTACGCAGTATTTT.

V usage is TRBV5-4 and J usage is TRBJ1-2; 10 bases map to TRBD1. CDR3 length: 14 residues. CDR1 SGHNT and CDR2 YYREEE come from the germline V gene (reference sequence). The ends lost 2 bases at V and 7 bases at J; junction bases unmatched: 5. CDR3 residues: CASSFATGGAGYTF. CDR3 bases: TGTGCCAGCAGCTTCGCGACAGGGGGCGCTGGCTACACCTTC.

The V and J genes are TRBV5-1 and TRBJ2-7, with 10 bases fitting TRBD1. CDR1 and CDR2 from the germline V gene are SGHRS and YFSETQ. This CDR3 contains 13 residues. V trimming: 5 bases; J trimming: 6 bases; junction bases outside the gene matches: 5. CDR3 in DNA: TGCGCCAGCAGGGGGACAGGGGCCTCCGAGCAGTACTTC. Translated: CASRGTGASEQYF.

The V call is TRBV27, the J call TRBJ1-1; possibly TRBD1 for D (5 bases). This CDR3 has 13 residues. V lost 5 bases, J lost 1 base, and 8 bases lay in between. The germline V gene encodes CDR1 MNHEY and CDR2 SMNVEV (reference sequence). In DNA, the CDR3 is TGTGCCAGCAGTCTCGGGGGGAACACTGAAGCTTTCTTT. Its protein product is CASSLGGNTEAFF.

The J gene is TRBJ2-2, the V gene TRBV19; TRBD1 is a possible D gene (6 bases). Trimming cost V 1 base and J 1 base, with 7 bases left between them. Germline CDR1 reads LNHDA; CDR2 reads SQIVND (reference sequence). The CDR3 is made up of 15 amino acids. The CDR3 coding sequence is TGTGCCAGTAGTATAGGGACAGAGAACACCGGGGAGCTGTTTTTT. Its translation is CASSIGTENTGELFF.

The CDR3 region is CASSSNTLTSGGNTGELFF. The CDR3 nucleotides read TGTGCCAGCAGCTCTAACACATTGACTAGCGGGGGGAACACCGGGGAGCTGTTTTTT. This sequence joins TRBV7-2 and TRBJ2-2; 12 bases map to TRBD2. CDR3 length: 19 residues. Germline CDR1 reads SGHTA; CDR2 reads FQGNSA. With V trimmed by 4 bases and J by 1 base, 10 bases remained unmatched.

CDR3 DNA: TGCGCCAGCAGCCAGGCGCGAGGAACCGGGGAGCTGTTTTTT. Its protein product is CASSQARGTGELFF. The genes are TRBV4-1 and TRBJ2-2; the D is unclear. The CDR3 has 14 residues. Trimming left V 3 bases short and J 5 bases short, with 10 bases between. CDR1 is MGHRA and CDR2 is YSYEKL in the germline V gene.

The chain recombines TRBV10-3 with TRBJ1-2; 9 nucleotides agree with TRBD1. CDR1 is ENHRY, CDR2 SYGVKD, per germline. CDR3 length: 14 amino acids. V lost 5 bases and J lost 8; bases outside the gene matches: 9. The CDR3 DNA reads TGTGCCATCAGTCCTACCGGGACAGGGCTCGGCTACACCTTC. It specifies CAISPTGTGLGYTF.

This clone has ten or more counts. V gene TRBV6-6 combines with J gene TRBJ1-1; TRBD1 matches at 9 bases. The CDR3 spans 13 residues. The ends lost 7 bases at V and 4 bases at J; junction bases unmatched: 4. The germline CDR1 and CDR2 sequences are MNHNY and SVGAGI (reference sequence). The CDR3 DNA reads TGTGCCAGCACCCCACAGGGGGCCACTGAAGCTTTCTTT. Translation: CASTPQGATEAFF.

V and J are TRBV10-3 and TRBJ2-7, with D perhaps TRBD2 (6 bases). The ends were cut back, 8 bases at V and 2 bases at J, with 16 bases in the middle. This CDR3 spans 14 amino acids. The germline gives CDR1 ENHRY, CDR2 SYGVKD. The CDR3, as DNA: TGTGCCATCTCCGAGACTAGGGTCCCCTACGAGCAGTACTTC. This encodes CAISETRVPYEQYF.

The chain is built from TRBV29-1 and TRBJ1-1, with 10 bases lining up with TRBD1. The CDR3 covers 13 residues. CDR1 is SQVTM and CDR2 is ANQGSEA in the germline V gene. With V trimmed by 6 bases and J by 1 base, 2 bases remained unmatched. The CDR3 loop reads CSVDRGRNTEAFF. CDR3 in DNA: TGCAGCGTCGACAGGGGGCGGAACACTGAAGCTTTCTTT.

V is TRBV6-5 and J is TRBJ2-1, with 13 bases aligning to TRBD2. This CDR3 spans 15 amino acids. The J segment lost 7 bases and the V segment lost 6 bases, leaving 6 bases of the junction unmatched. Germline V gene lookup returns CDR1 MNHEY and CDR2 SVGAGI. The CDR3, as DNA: TGTGCCAGCAGATTAGGACTAGCGGGAGTTAATGAGCAGTTCTTC. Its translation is CASRLGLAGVNEQFF.

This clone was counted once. CDR3 amino acids: CSVPMTSGRKAANTDTQYF. In DNA, the CDR3 is TGCAGCGTGCCAATGACTAGCGGGAGGAAAGCGGCTAACACAGATACGCAGTATTTT. The V and J genes are TRBV29-1 and TRBJ2-3; TRBD2 matches 13 bases. With 6 bases clipped from V and 2 bases from J, the junction kept 17 bases outside the gene matches. CDR3 length equals 19 residues. Germline-derived CDR1 and CDR2 are SQVTM and ANQGSEA.

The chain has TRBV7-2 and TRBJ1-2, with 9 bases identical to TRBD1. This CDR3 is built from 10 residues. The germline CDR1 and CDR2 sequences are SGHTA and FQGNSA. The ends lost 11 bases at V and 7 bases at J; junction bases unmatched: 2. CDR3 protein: CALGQGGYTF. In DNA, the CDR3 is TGTGCCTTGGGACAGGGTGGCTACACCTTC.

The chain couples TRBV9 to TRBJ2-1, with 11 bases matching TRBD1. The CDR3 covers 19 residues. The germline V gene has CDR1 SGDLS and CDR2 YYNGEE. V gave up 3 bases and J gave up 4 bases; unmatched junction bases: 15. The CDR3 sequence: CASSARTGTGGSTYNEQFF. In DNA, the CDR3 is TGTGCCAGCAGCGCCCGTACCGGGACAGGGGGGTCCACTTACAATGAGCAGTTCTTC.

The chain's CDR3 is CALTGGDTEAFF. The CDR3 coding sequence is TGTGCCTTGACAGGGGGTGACACTGAAGCTTTCTTT. V and J are TRBV30 and TRBJ1-1, with 9 positions matching TRBD1. The germline V gene has CDR1 GTSNPN and CDR2 SVGIG (reference sequence). V lost 7 bases to trimming and J lost 3 bases; unmatched junction nucleotides: 3. The CDR3 is 12 residues long. The complete variable domain, with remaining parts taken from reference TRBV30 and TRBJ1-1, reads SQTIHQWPATLVQPVGSPLSLECTVEGTSNPNLYWYRQAAGRGLQLLFYSVGIGQISSEVPQNLSASRPQDRQFILSSKKLLLSDSGFYLCALTGGDTEAFFGQGTRLTVV.

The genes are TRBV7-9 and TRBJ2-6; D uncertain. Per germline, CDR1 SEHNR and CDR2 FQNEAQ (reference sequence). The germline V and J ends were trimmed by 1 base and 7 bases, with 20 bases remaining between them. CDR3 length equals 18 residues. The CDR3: CASSLVSHIQQRANVLTF. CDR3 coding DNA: TGTGCCAGCAGCTTAGTATCCCATATACAGCAACGCGCCAACGTCCTGACTTTC. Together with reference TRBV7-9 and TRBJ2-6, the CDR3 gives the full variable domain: DTGVSQNPRHKITKRGQNVTFRCDPISEHNRLYWYRQTLGQGPEFLTYFQNEAQLEKSRLLSDRFSAERPKGSFSTLEIQRTEQGDSAMYLCASSLVSHIQQRANVLTFGAGSRLTVL.

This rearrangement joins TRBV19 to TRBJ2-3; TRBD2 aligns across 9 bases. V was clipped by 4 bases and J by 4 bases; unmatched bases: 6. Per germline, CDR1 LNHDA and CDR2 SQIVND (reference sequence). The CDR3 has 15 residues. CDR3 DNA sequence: TGTGCCAGTAGTAACCGGGGACTAGCTGCAGATACGCAGTATTTT. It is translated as CASSNRGLAADTQYF.

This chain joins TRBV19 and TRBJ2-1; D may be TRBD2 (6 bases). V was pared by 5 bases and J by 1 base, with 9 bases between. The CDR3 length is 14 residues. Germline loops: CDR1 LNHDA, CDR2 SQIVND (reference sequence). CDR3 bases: TGTGCCAGTAGTGTAGCGGAGTCCTACAATGAGCAGTTCTTC. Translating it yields CASSVAESYNEQFF.

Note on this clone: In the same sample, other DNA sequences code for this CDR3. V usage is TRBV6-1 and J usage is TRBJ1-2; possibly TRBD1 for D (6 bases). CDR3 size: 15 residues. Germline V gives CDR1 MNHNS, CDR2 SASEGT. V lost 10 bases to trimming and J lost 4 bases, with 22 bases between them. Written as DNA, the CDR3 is TGTGCCACAGAAAACTTCGGACAGACCACCTATGGCTACACCTTC. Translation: CATENFGQTTYGYTF.

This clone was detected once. CDR3 DNA sequence: TGTGCCGGAACCCGGGACACTCCAGAGACCCAGTACTTC. Its translation: CAGTRDTPETQYF. The rearrangement joins TRBV2 to TRBJ2-5, with D maybe TRBD1 (6 bases). Trimming pared 11 bases from V and 4 bases from J, leaving 17 bases between. The length of the CDR3 is 13 residues. The germline CDR1 and CDR2 sequences are SNHLY and FYNNEI.

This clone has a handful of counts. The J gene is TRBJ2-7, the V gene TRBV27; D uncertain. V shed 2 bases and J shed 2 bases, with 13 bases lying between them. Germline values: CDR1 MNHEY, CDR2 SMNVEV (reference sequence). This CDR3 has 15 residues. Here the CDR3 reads CASSLSHTVPYEQYF. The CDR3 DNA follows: TGTGCCAGCAGTTTAAGTCATACGGTCCCCTACGAGCAGTACTTC.

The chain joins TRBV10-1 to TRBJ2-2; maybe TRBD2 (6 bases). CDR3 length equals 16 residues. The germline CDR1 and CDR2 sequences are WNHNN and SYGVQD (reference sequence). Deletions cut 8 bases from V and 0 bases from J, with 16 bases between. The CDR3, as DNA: TGCGCCAGCCATCCAGGAGGGACCCCGAACACCGGGGAGCTGTTTTTT. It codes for CASHPGGTPNTGELFF.

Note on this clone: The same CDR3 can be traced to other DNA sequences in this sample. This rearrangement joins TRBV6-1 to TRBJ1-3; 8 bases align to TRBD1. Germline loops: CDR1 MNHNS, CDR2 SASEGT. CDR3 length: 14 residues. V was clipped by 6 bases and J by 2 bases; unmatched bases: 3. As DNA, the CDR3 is TGTGCCAGCAGGTTACAGGGGGCTGGAAACACCATATATTTT. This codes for CASRLQGAGNTIYF.

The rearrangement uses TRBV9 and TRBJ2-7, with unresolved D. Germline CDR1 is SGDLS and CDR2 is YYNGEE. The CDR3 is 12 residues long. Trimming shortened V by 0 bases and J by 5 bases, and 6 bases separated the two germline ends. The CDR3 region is CASSVDSHEQYF. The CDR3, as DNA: TGTGCCAGCAGCGTAGATAGCCACGAGCAGTACTTC.